Sequencing of this T cell receptor (beta chain) was carried out in a study of cytomegalovirus exposure and HLA in healthy donors (dated by TCRdb to 2015 to 2018). About the full investigation: In an earlier analysis of under 750 of the donors, less than 350 Gb of sequence data and 117 million unique TCR beta sequences from 150 million to 200 million T cells were reported. An early release covering more than 500 HLA-typed donors comprised approximately 290 gigabases of sequencing data and around 80 million unique TCR sequences. Of the roughly 400 genotyped donors, 75% to 85% were placed in the genetic ancestry cluster associated with self-reported Caucasian donors. The study was designed to test whether signatures of past pathogen exposure could be identified by cataloging public T cell receptors. Using immunosequencing, the study profiled T cell repertoires from 500 to 800 subjects and related those repertoires to cytomegalovirus serostatus. In addition to the first cohort of roughly 700 subjects, a separate validation cohort of 130 or so different subjects was used. High-throughput TCR immunosequencing, statistical association of individual TCRs with disease status, and machine learning were combined to predict cytomegalovirus infection status. A later analysis re-analyzed previously published TCR beta repertoires from 666 donors and added high-resolution HLA genotyping to study TCR occurrence patterns. In the later analysis, no new phenotypic data were used to find candidate immune exposures; instead, reliance was placed on TCR beta sequences and their occurrence across donors. An earlier analysis of 587 of the donors applied high-throughput TCR beta sequencing to assess whether each TCR beta V gene segment acted as functional or pseudogenic. Donor age, sex, ethnicity and CMV serostatus were compiled alongside the repertoire data. In a later genetic analysis, genome-wide SNP genotypes for about three fifths of the roughly 670 donors were used, and that subset was treated as a discovery cohort. Every discovery cohort repertoire had been produced on one sequencing platform. HLA typing covered class I and class II loci at four-digit resolution. Typing coverage differed by locus: A, B, C, DRB1 and DQB1 were typed in about 629-640 donors, DQA1 in 500 to 550, DPA1 in some 600, and DPB1 in about 450. A few DR-DQ haplotypes were handled as single units for association and clustering because linkage in the cohort was strong. Among about 390 genotyped donors of the cohort, an average of about 240,000 unique TCR beta nucleotide sequences were sequenced per donor, roughly 18% of them non-productive.

Libraries were built with the immunoSEQ multiplex PCR assay. The multiplex PCR relied on a mix of 60 forward primers for TCR Vbeta segments and 13 reverse primers for TCR Jbeta segments. The CDR3 region of rearranged TCR beta genes was amplified from genomic DNA with a multiplex PCR assay. On the Illumina HiSeq System, the amplified TCR beta libraries were sequenced as 87-base-pair reads. As for how the authors treated the data: In a later analysis, some 80 million unique TCR beta chains were counted across the roughly 610 repertoires, and roughly 10 million of these chains were shared by at least two donors. A nearest-neighbor algorithm error-corrected the raw reads and collapsed the reads into unique sequences, merging closely related sequences to remove PCR and sequencing errors. V, D and J gene segments were assigned by aligning CDR3 sequences to IMGT reference sequences. Each retained sequence needed at least a six-nucleotide match to both a V gene segment and a J gene segment. A rearrangement was called productive if the CDR3 had no stop codons and remained in frame with V and J, and every other rearrangement was called non-productive. CDR3 was defined according to IMGT convention as the region running from the second conserved V-encoded cysteine to the conserved J-encoded phenylalanine. Sequences without an unambiguous match to a single V gene segment were excluded from the earlier analysis of about 600 of the donors. In an earlier analysis of approximately 500 of the donors, a V segment was called functional when productive rearrangements were above 56.7%, and segregating when the standard deviation between donors exceeded 5%. To diagnose cytomegalovirus status from the catalog of TCR beta chain sequences, a statistical classification framework was built. In a later analysis, V and J genes were assigned by comparing TCR nucleotide sequences against IMGT/GENE-DB human TR gene sequences. In a later analysis, CDR3 sequences and most-parsimonious VDJ recombination scenarios were assigned using the TCRdist pipeline. In a later analysis, each TCR beta chain was defined by its CDR3 amino acid sequence together with its V-gene family, and reads without a unique V-gene family were excluded. In a later analysis, 550 to 650 highly shared, low-generation-probability nucleotide sequences were removed to address suspected cross-contamination and a sequencing artifact. In a later analysis, a clonal expansion index was calculated for each public chain from normalized within-repertoire ranks of inferred template counts. Generation probabilities in a later analysis came from a VDJ recombination model fitted to out-of-frame rearrangements, and those results were checked against IGoR. In a later analysis, TCR-TCR, TCR-HLA and TCR-CMV co-occurrence was scored with hypergeometric tests, and a repertoire-size bias correction was applied to TCR pairs. False discovery rates were estimated in a later analysis by permuting HLA or CMV assignments 20 times. In a later analysis, co-occurring TCRs were grouped using DBSCAN, with TCRdist sequence similarity added in when clustering inside HLA-allele-positive subsets. Repertoires with fewer than 30,000 or more than 120,000 public chains were left out of co-occurrence clustering, as were a handful of repertoires with anomalous nucleotide sharing. In its TCRdb copy, this immuneACCESS table keeps in-frame sequences only and misses some clones. Where compared with another copy, unresolved V genes explain less than half of these, and the others have no known cause. V and J calls plus clone size are reproduced from that table; the DNA served to infer D and trimming. The sample table records under 200,000 clones; approximately 82% of these occur just once. The top ten clones comprise 7.5% to 9.5% of the sample.

The cohort comprised several hundred healthy bone marrow donors. At the time of sampling, all cohort members were nominally healthy, though unrecorded immune exposures were likely present. The donor tested CMV seropositive and was one of the 289 seropositive cohort members. A peripheral blood sample was collected from each donor, and TCR beta sequencing was performed on peripheral blood mononuclear cells. The Qiagen DNeasy Blood Extraction Kit was used to extract genomic DNA from the blood cell samples. Here is what the overall study found, with its caveats: A further reported finding was that TCR beta sequences accurately predicted the HLA-A and HLA-B alleles for most subjects in the first cohort. A later analysis found that HLA-associated TCR beta chains were more clonally expanded and had lower generation probabilities than equally common non-associated chains. Sequencing depth was assumed to be roughly uniform across donors in the presence/absence analyses, though that assumption may not hold. Correlated functional status among segregating V segments might reflect linkage disequilibrium, but an unknown experimental factor could not be ruled out. A cluster of highly shared sequence variants was judged likely to be a technical artifact of the sequencing pipeline. The study listed around 160 TCR beta chains as associated with cytomegalovirus. When HLA alleles, especially DR and DQ, strongly co-occurred, TCR associations were difficult to assign to individual alleles. HLA typing was unavailable for some donors at each locus, so association tests used only the typed subset. Compared with the 666-donor mean, donors in an Asian-associated ancestry cluster had fewer N-insertions in productive TCRs, according to a later genetic analysis. A later genetic analysis associated a missense DCLRE1C variant with V-gene and J-gene trimming of TCR beta chains, and an independent cohort replicated the association. A few of the identified cytomegalovirus-associated TCR beta chains were confirmed in vitro to be specific for cytomegalovirus antigens. At a false discovery rate of 0.05, a later analysis linked 16,951 TCR beta sequences to specific HLA alleles. According to a later analysis, parvovirus B19, influenza, CMV and Epstein-Barr virus appeared linked to several top co-occurrence clusters. The 87-base-pair reads could not distinguish some IMGT-functional V segments, including TRBV6-2 and TRBV6-3, so those segments were excluded. Most TCR sequences were observed very rarely across donors, whereas some public TCRs were present in many individuals. In a later analysis, the rate of TCR association differed among HLA loci, with DRB1 alleles having the most associated TCRs and HLA-C alleles having the fewest. Roughly 15 rarely observed V segments, including chromosome 9 orphons, were excluded from the earlier analysis of just under 600 of the donors because counts were too low. The authors suggested that the approach could potentially be generalized to other disease states and immunological phenotypes. According to a later analysis, most CMV-associated TCR beta chains appeared to be HLA-restricted, and the HLA associations seemed to be driven largely by CMV exposure. Cytomegalovirus status was reported to be diagnosed by the classifier with high specificity and sensitivity in both the original and validation cohorts. In an earlier analysis of approximately 600 of the donors, most TCR beta V segments were observed in productive rearrangements about 87% or about 30% of the time, broadly matching IMGT annotations. Only TCR beta chains were sequenced in this cohort, and the absence of alpha or paired-chain data limited detectable features. Immune exposure information for the cohort was limited to CMV serostatus.

From the germline V gene, CDR1 is MDHEN and CDR2 is SYDVKM. The germline ends are 7 bases apart after V is trimmed by 4 bases and J by 0 bases. From the cysteine through the phenylalanine, the CDR3 covers 13 amino acids. Only the CDR3 part of the read is kept: 39 bases, read in frame from the first base. This clone was seen once. Its antigen target is currently unknown. Nothing much larger sits one base from this clone, and base qualities are not available. The rearranged segments are TRBV28 and TRBJ2-7, with no confidently assigned D gene. The clonotype comes from a male donor in good health and CMV-seropositive. The sample comprised PBMCs. The nucleotides are TGTGCCAGCAGTTCCAGGCCCTCCTACGAGCAGTACTTC. Translated, it gives CASSSRPSYEQYF.